This TCR beta chain was documented in a study of T cell changes during pregnancy in multiple sclerosis. TCRdb's table, derived via immunoSEQ multiplex PCR, lists solely in-frame clones and lacks some. The top ten hold around 1.8% of the sample, which has about 77,000 clones, about 91% seen once. Germline V gives CDR1 MDHEN, CDR2 SYDVKM. This CDR3 has 13 amino acids. V dropped 8 bases and J dropped 6; count of bases not matched to a gene: 9. The material sequenced was peripheral blood, taken before pregnancy. The chain has TRBV28 and TRBJ1-2; TRBD1 matches at 7 bases. The TCR was taken from a female donor with multiple sclerosis, enrolled in a pregnancy study. The CDR3 coding sequence is TGTGCCAGCCGGACCCCGGGACAGAATGGCTACACCTTC. Translated, it gives CASRTPGQNGYTF.